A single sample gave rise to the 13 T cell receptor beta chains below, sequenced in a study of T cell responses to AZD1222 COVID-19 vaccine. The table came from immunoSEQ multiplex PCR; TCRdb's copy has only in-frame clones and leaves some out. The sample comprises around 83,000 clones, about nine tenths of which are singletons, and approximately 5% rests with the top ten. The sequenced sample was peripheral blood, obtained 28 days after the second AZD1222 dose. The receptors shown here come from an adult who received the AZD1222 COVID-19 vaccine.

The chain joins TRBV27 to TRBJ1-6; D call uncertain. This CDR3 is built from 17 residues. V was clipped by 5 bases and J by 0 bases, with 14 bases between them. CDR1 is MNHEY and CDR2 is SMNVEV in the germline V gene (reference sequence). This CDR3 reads CASSETLTSSYNSPLHF. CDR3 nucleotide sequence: TGTGCCAGCAGTGAAACACTCACGAGCTCCTATAATTCACCCCTCCACTTT.

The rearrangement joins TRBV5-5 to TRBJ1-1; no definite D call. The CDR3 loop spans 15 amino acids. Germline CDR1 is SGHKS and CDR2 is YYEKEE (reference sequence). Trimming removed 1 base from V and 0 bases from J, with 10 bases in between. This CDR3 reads CASSLIGFLNTEAFF. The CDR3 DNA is TGTGCCAGCAGCTTGATCGGGTTCTTGAACACTGAAGCTTTCTTT.

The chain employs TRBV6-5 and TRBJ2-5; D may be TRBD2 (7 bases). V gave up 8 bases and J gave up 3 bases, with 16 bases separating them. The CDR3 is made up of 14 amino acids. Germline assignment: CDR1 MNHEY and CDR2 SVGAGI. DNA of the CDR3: TGTGCCAGCGAGAGGGGGGGGTCGAAAGAGACCCAGTACTTC. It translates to CASERGGSKETQYF.

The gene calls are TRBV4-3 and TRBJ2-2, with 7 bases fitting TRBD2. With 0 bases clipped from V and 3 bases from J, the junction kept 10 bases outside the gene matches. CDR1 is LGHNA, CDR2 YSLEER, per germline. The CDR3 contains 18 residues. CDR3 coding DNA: TGCGCCAGCAGCCAAGATATGGCGGGGGATGGGTACACCGGGGAGCTGTTTTTT. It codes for CASSQDMAGDGYTGELFF.

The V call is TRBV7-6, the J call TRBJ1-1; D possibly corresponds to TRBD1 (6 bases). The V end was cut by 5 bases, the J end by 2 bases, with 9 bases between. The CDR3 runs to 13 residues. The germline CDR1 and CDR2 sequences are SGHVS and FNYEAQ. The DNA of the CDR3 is TGTGCCAGCAGCGTACAGGGTAACACTGAAGCTTTCTTT. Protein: CASSVQGNTEAFF.

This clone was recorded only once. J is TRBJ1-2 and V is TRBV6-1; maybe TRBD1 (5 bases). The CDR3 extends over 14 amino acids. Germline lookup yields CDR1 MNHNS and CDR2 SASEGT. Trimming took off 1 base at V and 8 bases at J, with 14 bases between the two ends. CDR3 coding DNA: TGTGCCAGCAGTGAAGTCGGGGGGTCTTGGGGCTACACCTTC. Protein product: CASSEVGGSWGYTF.

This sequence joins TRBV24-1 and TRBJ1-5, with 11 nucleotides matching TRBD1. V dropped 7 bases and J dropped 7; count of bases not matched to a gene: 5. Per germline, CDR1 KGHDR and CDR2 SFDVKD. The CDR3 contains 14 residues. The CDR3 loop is CATSGQGAAQPQHF. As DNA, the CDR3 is TGTGCCACCAGCGGACAGGGGGCGGCGCAGCCCCAGCATTTT.

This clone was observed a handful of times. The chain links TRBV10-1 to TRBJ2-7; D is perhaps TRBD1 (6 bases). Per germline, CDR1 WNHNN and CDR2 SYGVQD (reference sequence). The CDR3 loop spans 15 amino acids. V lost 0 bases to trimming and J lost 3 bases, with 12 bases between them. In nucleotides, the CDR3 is TGCGCCAGCAGTGAGTCTTTCACAGGGATCTACGAGCAGTACTTC. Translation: CASSESFTGIYEQYF.

Written as DNA, the CDR3 is TGTGCCAGCAGTTTCGGGACTTCGTCAGGGGGCTTACTCCATAATTCACCCCTCCACTTT. It encodes CASSFGTSSGGLLHNSPLHF. The chain couples TRBV27 to TRBJ1-6; 8 nucleotides match TRBD1. In germline, CDR1 is MNHEY, CDR2 SMNVEV (reference sequence). J was trimmed by 5 bases and V by 3 bases; bases with no gene match: 18. The CDR3 has 20 amino acids.

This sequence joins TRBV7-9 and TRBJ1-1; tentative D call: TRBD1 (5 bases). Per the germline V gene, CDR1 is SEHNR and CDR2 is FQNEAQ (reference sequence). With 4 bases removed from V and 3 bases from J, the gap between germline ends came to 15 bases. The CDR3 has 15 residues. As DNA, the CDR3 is TGTGCCAGCAGCTGGACACCACTAAGGGACACTGAAGCTTTCTTT. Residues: CASSWTPLRDTEAFF.

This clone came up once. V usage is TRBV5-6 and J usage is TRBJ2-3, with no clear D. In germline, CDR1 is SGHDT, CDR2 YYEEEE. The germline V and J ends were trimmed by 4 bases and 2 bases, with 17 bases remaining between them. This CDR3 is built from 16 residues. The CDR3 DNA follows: TGTGCCAGCAGCGCCTTCTTCCTGGGCTACACAGATACGCAGTATTTT. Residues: CASSAFFLGYTDTQYF. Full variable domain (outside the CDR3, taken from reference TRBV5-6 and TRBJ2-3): DAGVTQSPTHLIKTRGQQVTLRCSPKSGHDTVSWYQQALGQGPQFIFQYYEEEERQRGNFPDRFSGHQFPNYSSELNVNALLLGDSALYLCASSAFFLGYTDTQYFGPGTRLTVL.

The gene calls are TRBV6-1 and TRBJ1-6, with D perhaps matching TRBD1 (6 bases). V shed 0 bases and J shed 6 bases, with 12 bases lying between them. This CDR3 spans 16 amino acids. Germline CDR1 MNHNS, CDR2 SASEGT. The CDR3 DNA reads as TGTGCCAGCAGTGAAGCGGGGGGCTGGGGTAATTCACCCCTCCACTTT. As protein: CASSEAGGWGNSPLHF.

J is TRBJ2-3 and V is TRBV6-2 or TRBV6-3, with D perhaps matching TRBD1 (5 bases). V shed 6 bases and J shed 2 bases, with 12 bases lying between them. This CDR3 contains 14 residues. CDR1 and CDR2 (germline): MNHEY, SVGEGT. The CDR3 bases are TGTGCCAGCAGCCGCAGACAGCTCACAGATACGCAGTATTTT. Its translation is CASSRRQLTDTQYF.